This T cell receptor (beta chain) derives from a study of early T cells in non-severe SARS-CoV-2 infection. Whole-study context: Unpaired chains resulted from sequencing bulk RNA of unsorted whole blood. Overall study findings and caveats: The VDJdb matching leaned toward anti-spike CD8 responses and overlooked private and CD4 specificities.

This clonotype was seen at least ten times. The antigen remains unidentified. Germline V gene lookup returns CDR1 SEHNR and CDR2 FQNEAQ (reference sequence). V dropped 5 bases and J dropped 8 bases, with 18 bases sitting between them. This CDR3 has 14 residues. Individually, cDNA molecules had unique molecular identifiers attached to them. From the 5' RACE reads, TCRdb called clonotypes with MiXCR, one entry per CDR3 protein. The repertoire holds approximately 23,000 distinct CDR3 sequences, with 3.5% to 4.5% as singletons. This TCR was sampled from an adult who was a healthcare worker with PCR-confirmed SARS-CoV-2 infection or an uninfected control (not recorded which). The specimen was whole blood. The chain carries TRBV7-9 and TRBJ1-2; weak D call: TRBD1 (6 bases). The DNA for the CDR3 is TGTGCCAGCAGCCAAGCGTTGGAGGGGGGCGGCTACACCTTC. Translation: CASSQALEGGGYTF.